The text below deals with one T cell receptor beta chain. The germline CDR1 and CDR2 sequences are MNHEY and SMNVEV (reference sequence). J was trimmed by 7 bases and V by 5 bases; bases with no gene match: 7. The CDR3 contains 15 residues. The sample is drawn from a study of T cell changes during pregnancy in multiple sclerosis. The data were produced by immunoSEQ multiplex PCR, yet TCRdb's version contains in-frame clones alone and is incomplete. Here the sample spans 42,000 or so clones, around 91% being singletons. The V and J genes are TRBV27 and TRBJ1-4, with 10 bases fitting TRBD1. Sequenced material: CD8+ T cells from peripheral blood mononuclear cells, taken in the first trimester of pregnancy. The sequence came from a female donor with multiple sclerosis, enrolled in a pregnancy study. This CDR3 reads CASSPGTGVFEKLFF. The CDR3, as DNA: TGTGCCAGCAGTCCCGGGACAGGGGTTTTTGAAAAACTGTTTTTT.